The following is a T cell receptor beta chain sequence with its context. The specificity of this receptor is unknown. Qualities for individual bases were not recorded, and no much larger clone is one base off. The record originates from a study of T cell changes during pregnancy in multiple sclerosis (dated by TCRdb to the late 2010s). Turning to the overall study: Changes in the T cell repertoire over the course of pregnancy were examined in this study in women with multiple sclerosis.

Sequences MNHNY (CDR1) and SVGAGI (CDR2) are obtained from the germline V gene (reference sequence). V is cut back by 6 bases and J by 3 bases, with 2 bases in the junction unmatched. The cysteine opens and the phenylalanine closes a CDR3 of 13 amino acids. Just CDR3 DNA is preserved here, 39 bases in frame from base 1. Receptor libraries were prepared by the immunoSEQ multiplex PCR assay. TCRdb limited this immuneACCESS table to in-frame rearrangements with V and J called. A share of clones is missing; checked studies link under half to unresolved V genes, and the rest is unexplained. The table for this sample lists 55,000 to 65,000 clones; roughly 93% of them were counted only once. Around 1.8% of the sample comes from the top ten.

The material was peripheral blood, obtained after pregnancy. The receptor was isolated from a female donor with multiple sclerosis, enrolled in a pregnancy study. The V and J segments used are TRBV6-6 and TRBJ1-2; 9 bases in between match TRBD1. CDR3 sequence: CASSGTGYYGYTF. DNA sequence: TGTGCCAGCAGCGGGACAGGGTACTATGGCTACACCTTC.